This T cell receptor (beta chain) was sequenced during a study of OX40 agonist ivuxolimab in advanced cancers. Study-wide context: A diagnosis of hepatocellular carcinoma, melanoma, renal cell or head and neck cancer was present in dose-escalation patients. From 23 to 79 years was the age range, with a mean of approximately 63 years, and roughly 80% were male.

Assay: immunoSEQ multiplex PCR; the TCRdb copy retains only in-frame clones and omits some. The profile shows 45,000 to 50,000 clones, more than 70% of them singletons. Sequences were derived from CD4+ or CD8+ T cells sorted from blood, sampled in a trial of the OX40 agonist ivuxolimab. The sequence derives from an adult with an advanced solid tumor such as melanoma, head and neck, liver or kidney cancer.

The CDR3 bases are TGCGCCAGCAGCCAAGGGACACTTCATCAGCCCCAGCATTTT. Its protein is CASSQGTLHQPQHF. The chain uses TRBV4-3 and TRBJ1-5; a possible D gene is TRBD1 (5 bases). V lost 1 base to trimming and J lost 5 bases, with 9 bases between them. Germline V gene lookup returns CDR1 LGHNA and CDR2 YSLEER. CDR3 length: 14 amino acids.